This T cell receptor (beta chain) was identified in a study of tumor-infiltrating lymphocytes in primary liver carcinoma. As for the study in general: Aged between 30 and 69 years, the patients were men and women.

This clonotype was picked up many times. Unsorted whole blood supplied the blood RNA, and germline DNA was isolated too. With 500 ng total RNA as template and a constant-region primer, TCR beta cDNA was made. Three nested multiplex PCR rounds, a slightly modified ARM-PCR, produced the libraries for TCR beta. The opening two PCR rounds, about 11 cycles each, paired TRBV1-TRBV30 forward primers with a C-beta reverse primer. MiXCR, run by TCRdb on the multiplex PCR reads, gives a single entry per CDR3 protein. The data show 200,000 or so distinct CDR3 sequences, almost 65% seen once. The germline V gene encodes CDR1 MGHRA and CDR2 YSYEKL. Trimming removed 4 bases from V and 0 bases from J; junction bases left unmatched: 13. This CDR3 region has 19 residues.

The sequence was collected from a woman aged 60-75 years with primary liver carcinoma and hepatitis B virus infection. The chain employs TRBV4-1 and TRBJ2-1, with 9 nucleotides matching TRBD2. Input material: peripheral blood. The DNA for the CDR3 is TGCGCCAGCAGCCCGATTTTCCGCCCTAGCGGGGACTCCTACAATGAGCAGTTCTTC. Translating it yields CASSPIFRPSGDSYNEQFF.